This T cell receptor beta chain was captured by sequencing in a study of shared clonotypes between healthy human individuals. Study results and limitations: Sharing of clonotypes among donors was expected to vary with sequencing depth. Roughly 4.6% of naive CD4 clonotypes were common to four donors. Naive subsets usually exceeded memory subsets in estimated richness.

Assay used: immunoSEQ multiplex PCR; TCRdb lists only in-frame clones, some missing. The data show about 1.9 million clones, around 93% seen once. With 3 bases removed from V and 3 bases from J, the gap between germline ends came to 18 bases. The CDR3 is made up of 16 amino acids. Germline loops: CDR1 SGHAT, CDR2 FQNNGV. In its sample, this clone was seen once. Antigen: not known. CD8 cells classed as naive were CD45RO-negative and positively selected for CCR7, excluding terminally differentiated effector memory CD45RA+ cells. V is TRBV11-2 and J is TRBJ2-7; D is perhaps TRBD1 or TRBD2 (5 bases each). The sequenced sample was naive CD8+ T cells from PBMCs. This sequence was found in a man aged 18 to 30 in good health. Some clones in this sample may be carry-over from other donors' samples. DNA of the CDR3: TGTGCCAGCAGCTTCGTCACCGGGACCCACATCTACGAGCAGTACTTC. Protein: CASSFVTGTHIYEQYF.